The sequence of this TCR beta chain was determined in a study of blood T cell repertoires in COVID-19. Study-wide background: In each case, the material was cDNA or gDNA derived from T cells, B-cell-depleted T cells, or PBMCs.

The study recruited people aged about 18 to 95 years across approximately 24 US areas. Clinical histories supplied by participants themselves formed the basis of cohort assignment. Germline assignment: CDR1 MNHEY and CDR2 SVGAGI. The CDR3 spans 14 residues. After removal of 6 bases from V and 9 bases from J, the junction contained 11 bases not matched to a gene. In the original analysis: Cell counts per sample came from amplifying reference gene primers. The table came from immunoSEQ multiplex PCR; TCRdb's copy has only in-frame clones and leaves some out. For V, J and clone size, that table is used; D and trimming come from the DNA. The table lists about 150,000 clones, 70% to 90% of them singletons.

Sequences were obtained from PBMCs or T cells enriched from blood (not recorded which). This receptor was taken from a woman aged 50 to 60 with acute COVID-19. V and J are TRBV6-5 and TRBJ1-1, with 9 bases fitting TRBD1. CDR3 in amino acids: CASRPPGQGFQAFF. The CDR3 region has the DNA TGTGCCAGCAGGCCCCCGGGACAGGGCTTTCAAGCTTTCTTT.